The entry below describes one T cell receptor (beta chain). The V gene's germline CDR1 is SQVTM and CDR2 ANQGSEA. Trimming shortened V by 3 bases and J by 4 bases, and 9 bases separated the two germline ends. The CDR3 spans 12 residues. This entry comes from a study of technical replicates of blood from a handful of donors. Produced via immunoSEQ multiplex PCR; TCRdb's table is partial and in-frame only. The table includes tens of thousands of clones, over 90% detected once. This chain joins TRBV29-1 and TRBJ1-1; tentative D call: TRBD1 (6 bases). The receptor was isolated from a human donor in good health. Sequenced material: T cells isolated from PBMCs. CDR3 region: CSVEGHPTEAFF. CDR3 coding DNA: TGCAGCGTTGAGGGACACCCCACTGAAGCTTTCTTT.